This TCR beta chain was profiled in a study of response to subunit inactivated influenza vaccine. Study findings and constraints: A suggestion made by the authors is that each seasonal influenza vaccination recruits few new T cells.

TCRdb reprocessed the RT-PCR reads via MiXCR and lists one record per CDR3 protein. The profile shows around 570,000 distinct CDR3 sequences, around 10% of them singletons. This clonotype was seen only a few times. Antigen specificity is unknown. V was clipped by 1 base and J by 2 bases, with 8 bases between them. CDR3 length: 14 amino acids. This sample was shared with a second study, whose subject was T cells expressing NK-cell markers. Per that paper: A 5'RACE template switching approach incorporating UMIs was used to make TCR beta cDNA. The study left the HCMV specificity of expanded NKG2C+ T cell clones unresolved.

Sequencing used PBMCs from blood, obtained on the day of vaccination. This clonotype originated in a man aged 50 or older who received an inactivated influenza vaccine. The gene calls are TRBV12-3 or TRBV12-4 and TRBJ1-2; D call uncertain. CDR3 DNA sequence: TGTGCCAGCAGTTTAGGTCTGGGGAACTATGGCTACACCTTC. As protein: CASSLGLGNYGYTF.